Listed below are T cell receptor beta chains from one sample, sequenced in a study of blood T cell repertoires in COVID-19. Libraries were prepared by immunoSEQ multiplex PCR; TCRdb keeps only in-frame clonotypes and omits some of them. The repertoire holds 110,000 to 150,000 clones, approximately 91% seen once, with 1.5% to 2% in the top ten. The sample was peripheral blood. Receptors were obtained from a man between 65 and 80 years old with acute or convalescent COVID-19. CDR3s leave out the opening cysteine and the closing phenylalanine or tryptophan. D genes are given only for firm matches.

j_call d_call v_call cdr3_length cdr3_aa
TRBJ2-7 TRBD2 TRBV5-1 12 ASRIVREGYEQY
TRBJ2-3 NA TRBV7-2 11 ASSSPSTDTQY
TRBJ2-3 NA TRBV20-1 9 SAYNSDTQY
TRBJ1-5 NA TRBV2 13 ASRKDSPSNQPQH
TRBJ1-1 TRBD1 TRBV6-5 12 ASSYRDSLIKAF
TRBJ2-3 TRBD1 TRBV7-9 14 ASSPLGTGGTDTQY
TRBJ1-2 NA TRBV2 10 ASNGQNYGYT
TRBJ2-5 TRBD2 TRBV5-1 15 ASSLILAGGRKETQY
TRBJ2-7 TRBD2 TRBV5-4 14 ASSSDPGLAVREQY
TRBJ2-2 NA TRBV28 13 ASSLSYRDTGELF